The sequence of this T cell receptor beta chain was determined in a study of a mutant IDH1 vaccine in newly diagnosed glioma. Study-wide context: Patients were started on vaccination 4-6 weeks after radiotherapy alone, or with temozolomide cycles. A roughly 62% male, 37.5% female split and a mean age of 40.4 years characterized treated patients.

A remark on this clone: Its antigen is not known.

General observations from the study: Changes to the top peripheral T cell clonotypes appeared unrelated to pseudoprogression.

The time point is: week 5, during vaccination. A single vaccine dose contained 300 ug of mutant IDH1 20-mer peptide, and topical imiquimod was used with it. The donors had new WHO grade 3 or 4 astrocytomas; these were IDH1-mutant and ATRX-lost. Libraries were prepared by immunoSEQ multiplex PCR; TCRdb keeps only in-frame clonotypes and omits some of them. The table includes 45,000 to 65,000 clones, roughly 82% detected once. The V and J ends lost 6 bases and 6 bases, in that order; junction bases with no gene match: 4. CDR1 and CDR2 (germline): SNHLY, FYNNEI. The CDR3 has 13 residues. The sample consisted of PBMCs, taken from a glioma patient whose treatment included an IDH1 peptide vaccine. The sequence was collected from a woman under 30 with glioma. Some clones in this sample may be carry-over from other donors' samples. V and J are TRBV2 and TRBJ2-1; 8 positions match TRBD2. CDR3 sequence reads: CASSGGVTNEQFF. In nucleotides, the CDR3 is TGTGCCAGCAGCGGGGGGGTCACCAATGAGCAGTTCTTC. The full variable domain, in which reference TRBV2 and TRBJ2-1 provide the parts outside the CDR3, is EPEVTQTPSHQVTQMGQEVILRCVPISNHLYFYWYRQILGQKVEFLVSFYNNEISEKSEIFDDQFSVERPDGSNFTLKIRSTKLEDSAMYFCASSGGVTNEQFFGPGTRLTVL.